This note documents a single TCR beta chain sequence. Antigen: not known. Germline V gene data show CDR1 as SGHTS and CDR2 as YDEGEE. V gave up 4 bases and J gave up 0 bases; unmatched junction bases: 7. CDR3 length equals 16 residues. This sample was taken from a study of Ad26.COV2.S vaccination and SARS-CoV-2 variants. Treatment here: over 15 received Ad26.COV2.S at low or high dose, single or two shots; several received placebo; per-sample allocation not given. Each sample was drawn 63 days after the first injection (of vaccine or placebo). General study findings and limits: Vaccine and placebo groups showed comparable non-spike TCR breadth.

TCRdb keeps only in-frame clones here, not all; method: immunoSEQ multiplex PCR. The data hold about 480,000 clones, with around 88% observed a single time. This material consisted of peripheral blood, taken in a trial of Ad26.COV2.S vaccine versus placebo. The sequence was obtained from a person aged 18 to 65 who received the Ad26.COV2.S COVID-19 vaccine or a placebo. The chain couples TRBV5-8 to TRBJ1-3; the match to TRBD1 covers 7 bases. CDR3 bases: TGTGCCAGCAGCGACAGGGTCTTTAGCTCTGGAAACACCATATATTTT. Protein sequence: CASSDRVFSSGNTIYF. Full variable domain (outside the CDR3, taken from reference TRBV5-8 and TRBJ1-3): EAGVTQSPTHLIKTRGQQATLRCSPISGHTSVYWYQQALGLGLQFLLWYDEGEERNRGNFPPRFSGRQFPNYSSELNVNALELEDSALYLCASSDRVFSSGNTIYFGEGSWLTVV.